The T cell receptor (beta chain) under discussion was sequenced for a study of cytomegalovirus exposure and HLA in healthy donors. With 3 bases removed from V and 6 bases from J, the gap between germline ends came to 9 bases. The CDR3 is 12 residues long. The germline V gene encodes CDR1 GTSNPN and CDR2 SVGIG (reference sequence). The study, taken as a whole, reports: Within the data, a cluster of highly shared sequence variants was likely a sequencing artifact. Another analysis was done later, and it associated 17,000 or so TCR beta sequences with HLA alleles at 0.05 false discovery rate. With further analysis later on, most CMV-associated TCR beta chains appeared HLA-restricted.

PCR employed 60 Vbeta and 13 Jbeta primers. This table comes from immunoSEQ multiplex PCR, and its TCRdb copy is limited to in-frame clones, with some not included. The data hold about 160,000 clones, with 82% observed a single time. Turning to this clone: Its antigen is as yet unknown.

Specimen: PBMCs. The receptor was derived from a girl aged 2-10 years in good health and CMV-seropositive. The V and J genes are TRBV30 and TRBJ2-1, with D possibly matching TRBD1 (5 bases). The CDR3 DNA reads TGTGCCTGGAGCCGTACAGGCAATGAGCAGTTCTTC. Translated, it gives CAWSRTGNEQFF.